Below, one T cell receptor (beta chain) is given with its context. The participants were between 18 and 89 years old and came from roughly 25 US areas. The CDR3 is 13 amino acids. The V end was cut by 6 bases, the J end by 1 base, with 7 bases between. The germline V gene encodes CDR1 MNHEY and CDR2 SMNVEV (reference sequence). The data are from a study of blood T cell repertoires in COVID-19. Study as a whole: The study drew acute and convalescent COVID-19 samples from the United States, Italy and Spain. The cDNA or gDNA used as material had been derived from T cells, B-cell-depleted T cells, or PBMCs.

Methods used by the authors: How many nucleated cells were present was estimated from reference gene primer amplification. Repertoires were generated with immunoSEQ multiplex PCR, while TCRdb's copy carries only in-frame clones and drops some. V, J and clone size are those of that table, while D and trimming were read from the DNA. The sample holds a few hundred thousand clones, 80% to 90% seen once. The material sequenced was PBMCs or T cells enriched from blood (not recorded which). This clonotype was sampled from a man under 40 who had recovered from COVID-19. The rearrangement links TRBV27 to TRBJ1-5; D is uncertain. CDR3 loop: CASRPQSNQPQHF. CDR3 sequence (DNA): TGTGCCAGCAGACCCCAGAGCAATCAGCCCCAGCATTTT.